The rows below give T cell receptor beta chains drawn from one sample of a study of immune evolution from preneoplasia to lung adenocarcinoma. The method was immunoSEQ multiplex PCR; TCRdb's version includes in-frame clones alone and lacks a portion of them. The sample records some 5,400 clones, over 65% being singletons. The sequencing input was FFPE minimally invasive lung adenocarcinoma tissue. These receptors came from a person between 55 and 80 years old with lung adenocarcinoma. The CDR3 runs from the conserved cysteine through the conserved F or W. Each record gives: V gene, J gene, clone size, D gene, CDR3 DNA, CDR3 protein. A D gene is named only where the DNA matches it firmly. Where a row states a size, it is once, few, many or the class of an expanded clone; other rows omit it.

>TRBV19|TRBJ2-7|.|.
TGTGCCAGTAGGGGGGTAACCTACGAGCAGTACTTC
CASRGVTYEQYF
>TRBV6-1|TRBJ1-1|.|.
TGTGCCAGCAGCCAACAATGGGGTGGGAACACTGAAGCTTTCTTT
CASSQQWGGNTEAFF
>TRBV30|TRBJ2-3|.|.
TGTGCCTGGAGTGGGCAGGGCTGGACAGATACGCAGTATTTT
CAWSGQGWTDTQYF
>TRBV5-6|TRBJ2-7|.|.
TGTGCCAGCAGCTTTTCGGTAGGGATCTCTTACGAGCAGTACTTC
CASSFSVGISYEQYF
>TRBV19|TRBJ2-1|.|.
TGTGCCAGTAGACCAACCGGGACCTACAATGAGCAGTTCTTC
CASRPTGTYNEQFF
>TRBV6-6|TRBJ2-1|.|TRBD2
TGTGCCAGCAGTTCTAGCGGGAGGGCGAGGTACAATGAGCAGTTCTTC
CASSSSGRARYNEQFF
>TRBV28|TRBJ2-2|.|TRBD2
TGTGCCAGCAGTTTATCCCTCCGTGCGGGAGGCACCGGGGAGCTGTTTTTT
CASSLSLRAGGTGELFF
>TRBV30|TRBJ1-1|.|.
TGTGCCTGGAGTGTCGAACAATGGGCTTTCTTT
CAWSVEQWAFF
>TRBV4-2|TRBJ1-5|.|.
TGTGCCAGCAGCCAAGATAAGGGGACATGGAGCAATCAGCCCCAGCATTTT
CASSQDKGTWSNQPQHF
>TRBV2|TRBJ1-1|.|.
TGTGCCAGCAGTGAGAGCGTGGGTTATAGCGGGAGGGCCGGTGAAGCTTTCTTT
CASSESVGYSGRAGEAFF
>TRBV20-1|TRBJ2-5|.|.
TGCAGTGCTTCCATAGGAGAGACCCAGTACTTC
CSASIGETQYF
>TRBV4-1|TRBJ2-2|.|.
TGCGCCAGCAGCCAAGATGGGGCCCGGAACACCGGGGAGCTGTTTTTT
CASSQDGARNTGELFF
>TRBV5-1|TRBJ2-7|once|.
TGCGCCAGCAGCGGGCTGCAGGGAGTCTACGAGCAGTACTTC
CASSGLQGVYEQYF
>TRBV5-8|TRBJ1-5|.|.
TGTGCCAGCAGCTCCCGGGACGGCAATCAGCCCCAGCATTTT
CASSSRDGNQPQHF
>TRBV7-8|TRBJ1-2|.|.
TGTGCCAGCAGCTTAGCGGAGGGATTGGGAAACTATGGCTACACCTTC
CASSLAEGLGNYGYTF
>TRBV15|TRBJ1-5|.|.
TGTGCCACCAGCAGAGATCACCCCCCCCAGCATTTT
CATSRDHPPQHF
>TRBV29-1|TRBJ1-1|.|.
TGCAGCGCCCCAATGGGCACTGAAGCTTTCTTT
CSAPMGTEAFF
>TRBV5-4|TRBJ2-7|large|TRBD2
TGTGCCAGCAGCGTCACTAGCGGGGGGGTTTACGAGCAGTACTTC
CASSVTSGGVYEQYF
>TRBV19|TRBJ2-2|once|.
TGTGCCAGTAGTCCACTGGCGGGGCGAGGGTGGACCGGGGAGCTGTTTTTT
CASSPLAGRGWTGELFF
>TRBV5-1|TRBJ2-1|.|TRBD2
TGCGCCAGCAGCAGGACTAGCGGGGGGATATACAATGAGCAGTTCTTC
CASSRTSGGIYNEQFF
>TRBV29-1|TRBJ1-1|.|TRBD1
TGCAGCGTCTCACAGGGGATGAACACTGAAGCTTTCTTT
CSVSQGMNTEAFF
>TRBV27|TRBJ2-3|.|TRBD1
TGTGCCAGCAGCTACGGACAGGGGGCAGCGGATACGCAGTATTTT
CASSYGQGAADTQYF
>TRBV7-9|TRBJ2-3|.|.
TGTGCCAGCAGCTTAGCCACAGATACGCAGTATTTT
CASSLATDTQYF
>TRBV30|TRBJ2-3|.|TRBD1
TGTGCCTCCCGGAGGGACAGGTATTTTGATACGCAGTATTTT
CASRRDRYFDTQYF
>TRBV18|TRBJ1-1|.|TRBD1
TGTGCCAGCTCACCACCGGGACAGGGTCCCACTGAAGCTTTCTTT
CASSPPGQGPTEAFF
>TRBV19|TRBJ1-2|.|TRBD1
TGTGCCAGTAGAAATATGCGGAGACAGGGGGCGGATGGCTACACCTTC
CASRNMRRQGADGYTF
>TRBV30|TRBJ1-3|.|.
TGTGCCTGGAGTGTAGGGAGGGGAAACACCATATATTTT
CAWSVGRGNTIYF
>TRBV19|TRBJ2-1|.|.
TGTGCCAGTAGTAAAGGGCACTACAATGAGCAGTTCTTC
CASSKGHYNEQFF
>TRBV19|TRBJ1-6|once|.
TGTGCCAGTGGGACGGGCGGTGATTCACCCCTCCACTTT
CASGTGGDSPLHF
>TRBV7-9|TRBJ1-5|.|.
TGTGCCAGCAGCTTATCGCGGAATCAGCCCCAGCATTTT
CASSLSRNQPQHF
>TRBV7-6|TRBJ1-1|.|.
TGTGCCAGCAGCTTATTCGAAAGGAACACTGAAGCTTTCTTT
CASSLFERNTEAFF
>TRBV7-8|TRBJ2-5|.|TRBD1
TGTGCCAGCAGCTTAGCAGGGGGCCTTGAGACCCAGTACTTC
CASSLAGGLETQYF
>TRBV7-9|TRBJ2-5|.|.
TGTGCCAGCAGCTTAGCAGGGGATCGGCTGGAGACCCAGTACTTC
CASSLAGDRLETQYF
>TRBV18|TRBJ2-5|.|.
TGTGCCAGCTCACCACAGCTGAGTGAGACCCAGTACTTC
CASSPQLSETQYF
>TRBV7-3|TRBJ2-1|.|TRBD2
TGTGCCAGCAGCCGGACCGGGACTACCTACAATGAGCAGTTCTTC
CASSRTGTTYNEQFF
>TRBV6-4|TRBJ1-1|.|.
TGTGCCAGCAGTGAATCTGAGAACACTGAAGCTTTCTTT
CASSESENTEAFF
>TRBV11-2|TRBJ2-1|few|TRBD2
TGTGCCAGCAGCTTACTAGCGGCCTACAATGAGCAGTTCTTC
CASSLLAAYNEQFF